The 28 T cell receptor beta chains in this list originate from one sample, sequenced in a study of blood T cell repertoires in COVID-19 (dated by TCRdb to the early 2020s). Library preparation was by the immunoSEQ multiplex PCR assay. TCRdb obtained this table from immuneACCESS and retained in-frame rearrangements with V and J assigned. These tables miss some clones; where compared with another copy, unresolved V genes account for less than half of the shortfall, and the remainder is unexplained. This sample is represented by approximately 200,000 clones; roughly 85% of them were singletons. The ten biggest clones cover roughly 9.7% of the sample. Sequenced input: peripheral blood. The receptors come from a human donor with active or convalescent COVID-19. The donor label of this sample is uncertain.

In nucleotides, the CDR3 is TGTGCCAGCAGCTTACAGGGTGTTGAAAAACTGTTTTTT. As protein: CASSLQGVEKLFF. The chain joins TRBV5-4 to TRBJ1-4; maybe TRBD1 (6 bases). Germline V gene sequence: CDR1 SGHNT, CDR2 YYREEE (reference sequence). The CDR3 has 13 residues. Between the trimmed V and J ends, which lost 2 bases and 7 bases, there was a span of 9 bases. The whole variable domain, remainder taken from reference TRBV5-4 and TRBJ1-4, is ETGVTQSPTHLIKTRGQQVTLRCSSQSGHNTVSWYQQALGQGPQFIFQYYREEENGRGNFPPRFSGLQFPNYSSELNVNALELDDSALYLCASSLQGVEKLFFGSGTQLSVL.

The rearrangement links TRBV5-4 to TRBJ2-7; 8 bases match TRBD2. This CDR3 region has 14 residues. Germline CDR1 is SGHNT and CDR2 is YYREEE (reference sequence). Trimming took 5 bases from V and 0 from J; bases not matched to a gene: 4. The CDR3 loop reads CASSPTSDSYEQYF. The CDR3 coding sequence is TGTGCCAGCAGTCCGACTAGCGACTCCTACGAGCAGTACTTC.

The chain has TRBV9 and TRBJ1-5; 8 bases agree with TRBD1. Germline-derived CDR1 and CDR2 are SGDLS and YYNGEE. J lost 7 bases, V lost 3 bases, and 9 bases had no gene match. The CDR3 runs 15 residues. This CDR3 is CASSADREVGQPQHF. CDR3 in DNA: TGTGCCAGCAGCGCGGACAGGGAGGTGGGGCAGCCCCAGCATTTT.

The rearrangement uses TRBV6-5 and TRBJ2-5, with 7 bases that match TRBD1. The V gene's germline CDR1 is MNHEY and CDR2 SVGAGI. J gave up 13 bases and V 5 bases, and 7 bases lay outside the gene matches. The CDR3 sequence is 11 residues long. The DNA of the CDR3 is TGTGCCAGCAGTATAAACAGGGGCTGGTACTTC. This translates into CASSINRGWYF.

V and J are TRBV4-3 and TRBJ2-7, with 7 bases fitting TRBD1. The ends lost 1 base at V and 1 base at J; junction bases unmatched: 4. The V gene's germline CDR1 is LGHNA and CDR2 YSLEER. CDR3 length equals 15 residues. This chain's CDR3 is CASSQGDRESYEQYF. CDR3 nucleotide sequence: TGCGCCAGCAGCCAAGGCGACAGGGAATCCTACGAGCAGTACTTC.

The rearrangement uses TRBV29-1 and TRBJ2-6; the D gene is possibly TRBD1 (6 bases). V lost 5 bases, J lost 2 bases, and 7 bases lay in between. The CDR3 is 13 amino acids. Germline-derived CDR1 and CDR2 are SQVTM and ANQGSEA. The CDR3 loop is CSVQGTGANVLTF. The CDR3 DNA sequence: TGCAGCGTTCAGGGGACTGGGGCCAACGTCCTGACTTTC.

CDR3: CASAGTSGRPAYEQYF. Here the CDR3 DNA reads TGTGCCAGCGCCGGGACTAGCGGGAGGCCAGCCTACGAGCAGTACTTC. The chain employs TRBV9 and TRBJ2-7; the match to TRBD2 covers 15 bases. Germline lookup yields CDR1 SGDLS and CDR2 YYNGEE. The V gene end was trimmed by 7 bases and the J gene end by 2 bases; junction bases not matched to a gene: 7. The CDR3 runs 16 residues.

The rearrangement uses TRBV18 and TRBJ1-4; 8 bases map to TRBD1. In germline, CDR1 is KGHSH, CDR2 LQKENI. The CDR3 length is 13 residues. Trimming took 4 bases from V and 7 from J; bases not matched to a gene: 2. This CDR3 is CASSQGQGEKLFF. The DNA for the CDR3 is TGTGCCAGCTCACAAGGACAGGGTGAAAAACTGTTTTTT.

V is TRBV3-1 (or the pseudogene TRBV3-2) and J is TRBJ2-6, with TRBD2 matching over 7 bases. The CDR3 totals 15 residues. V dropped 5 bases and J dropped 2; count of bases not matched to a gene: 3. Germline assignment: CDR1 LGHDT and CDR2 YNNKEL (reference sequence). CDR3 bases: TGTGCCAGCAGCTGGGGACTAACTGGGGCCAACGTCCTGACTTTC. As protein: CASSWGLTGANVLTF.

The chain carries TRBV25-1 and TRBJ2-3, with 9 positions matching TRBD2. Germline CDR1 and CDR2: MGHDK and SYGVNS. This CDR3 contains 17 residues. The ends lost 2 bases at V and 5 bases at J; junction bases unmatched: 11. The CDR3 here is CASSEIGVAGAGDTQYF. The CDR3 DNA reads TGTGCCAGCAGTGAAATCGGGGTAGCGGGAGCGGGAGATACGCAGTATTTT. The full variable domain, with the rest looked up from reference TRBV25-1 and TRBJ2-3, is EADIYQTPRYLVIGTGKKITLECSQTMGHDKMYWYQQDPGMELHLIHYSYGVNSTEKGDLSSESTVSRIRTEHFPLTLESARPSHTSQYLCASSEIGVAGAGDTQYFGPGTRLTVL.

The chain couples TRBV2 to TRBJ2-1; TRBD1 agrees at 12 bases. Germline V gives CDR1 SNHLY, CDR2 FYNNEI. The CDR3 has 14 amino acids. V dropped 8 bases and J dropped 10; count of bases not matched to a gene: 9. As DNA, the CDR3 is TGTGCCAGCGGTGGGGGGACAGGGGGCCGGGAGCAGTTCTTC. Translating it yields CASGGGTGGREQFF. Variable domain in full (rest from reference TRBV2 and TRBJ2-1): EPEVTQTPSHQVTQMGQEVILRCVPISNHLYFYWYRQILGQKVEFLVSFYNNEISEKSEIFDDQFSVERPDGSNFTLKIRSTKLEDSAMYFCASGGGTGGREQFFGPGTRLTVL.

This chain links TRBV2 with TRBJ2-5; 9 bases line up with TRBD2. The CDR3 runs to 16 residues. CDR1 is SNHLY and CDR2 is FYNNEI in the germline V gene. After removal of 6 bases from V and 3 bases from J, the junction contained 11 bases not matched to a gene. The CDR3 sequence is CASSHTMRGGKETQYF. As DNA, the CDR3 is TGTGCCAGCAGCCACACGATGCGGGGGGGGAAAGAGACCCAGTACTTC.

The V and J genes are TRBV9 and TRBJ2-1, with 8 positions matching TRBD2. V gave up 0 bases and J gave up 3 bases; unmatched junction bases: 2. The CDR3 has 15 amino acids. Germline lookup yields CDR1 SGDLS and CDR2 YYNGEE. In nucleotides, the CDR3 is TGTGCCAGCAGCGTAGGTAGCGGGGTCTACAATGAGCAGTTCTTC. Its translation is CASSVGSGVYNEQFF. The variable domain in full, with the rest retrieved from reference TRBV9 and TRBJ2-1, is DSGVTQTPKHLITATGQRVTLRCSPRSGDLSVYWYQQSLDQGLQFLIQYYNGEERAKGNILERFSAQQFPDLHSELNLSSLELGDSALYFCASSVGSGVYNEQFFGPGTRLTVL.

This clone has a handful of counts. The chain employs TRBV5-1 and TRBJ1-2; D possibly corresponds to TRBD1 (6 bases). Germline CDR1 is SGHRS and CDR2 is YFSETQ. The CDR3 covers 14 residues. V was clipped by 1 base and J by 4 bases, with 11 bases between them. CDR3 sequence: CASSLLQGTYGYTF. The CDR3, as DNA: TGCGCCAGCAGCTTGCTTCAGGGGACCTATGGCTACACCTTC.

J is TRBJ2-2 and V is TRBV7-2; 9 bases fit TRBD1. The V and J ends lost 4 bases and 4 bases, in that order; junction bases with no gene match: 7. This CDR3 contains 16 residues. CDR1 is SGHTA, CDR2 FQGNSA, per germline. CDR3: CASSSYGQGRTGELFF. The DNA of the CDR3 is TGTGCCAGCAGCTCTTACGGACAGGGGCGCACCGGGGAGCTGTTTTTT.

This chain connects TRBV4-3 to TRBJ2-1; perhaps TRBD2 as D (6 bases). The V and J ends lost 0 bases and 7 bases respectively, with 16 bases between them. CDR3 size: 16 residues. Germline CDR1 and CDR2: LGHNA and YSLEER. Written as DNA, the CDR3 is TGCGCCAGCAGCCAAGATTTGGGGGGAAGGGTGAATGAGCAGTTCTTC. Its protein product is CASSQDLGGRVNEQFF.

The gene calls are TRBV10-3 and TRBJ2-5, with D possibly TRBD1 on 5 matching bases. This CDR3 has 13 amino acids. Trimming stripped 0 bases from V and 4 bases from J, with 6 bases between. CDR1 ENHRY and CDR2 SYGVKD come from the germline V gene. The CDR3 spells CAISESDRETQYF. In nucleotides, the CDR3 is TGTGCCATCAGTGAGTCAGACAGAGAGACCCAGTACTTC.

The rearrangement links TRBV4-1 to TRBJ1-3; D uncertain. CDR3 length equals 15 residues. V lost 4 bases and J lost 7, with 17 bases in between. Germline CDR1 reads MGHRA; CDR2 reads YSYEKL. The CDR3 DNA reads as TGCGCCAGCAGCCCCACCCGACAAGAGACGAACACCATATATTTT. Translating it yields CASSPTRQETNTIYF.

The genes are TRBV6-5 and TRBJ1-5, with D tentatively TRBD1 (5 bases). Trimming pared 4 bases from V and 2 bases from J, leaving 15 bases between. In germline, CDR1 is MNHEY, CDR2 SVGAGI. This CDR3 is built from 16 residues. The CDR3 DNA is TGTGCCAGCAGTTCTCACAGGTCCCTGGGCAATCAGCCCCAGCATTTT. This sequence encodes CASSSHRSLGNQPQHF.

V usage is TRBV19 and J usage is TRBJ2-7; 7 bases match TRBD2. Germline V CDR1 and CDR2: LNHDA, SQIVND (reference sequence). CDR3 length: 16 residues. The V gene end was trimmed by 4 bases and the J gene end by 0 bases; junction bases not matched to a gene: 9. The CDR3: CASSTTGGTPSYEQYF. As DNA, the CDR3 is TGTGCCAGTAGTACCACCGGGGGGACCCCCTCCTACGAGCAGTACTTC.

CDR3 nucleotides: TGTGCCAGACACTTCCTACGCGGGACAGGGGGCTCCTACGAGCAGTACTTC. Amino acid sequence: CARHFLRGTGGSYEQYF. This chain links TRBV19 with TRBJ2-7; 11 positions match TRBD1. The CDR3 extends over 17 amino acids. Per the germline V gene, CDR1 is LNHDA and CDR2 is SQIVND (reference sequence). V dropped 9 bases and J dropped 0; count of bases not matched to a gene: 13.

V and J are TRBV5-4 and TRBJ1-1; possibly TRBD1 for D (6 bases). CDR1 and CDR2 from the germline V gene are SGHNT and YYREEE (reference sequence). The CDR3 length is 18 residues. Trimming left V 3 bases short and J 2 bases short, with 23 bases between. The CDR3 bases are TGTGCCAGCAGCTCGATACCTGCGGACAGCCGGATTAACACTGAAGCTTTCTTT. Translating gives CASSSIPADSRINTEAFF.

The chain combines TRBV7-6 with TRBJ2-1; D is unresolved. V lost 1 base and J 2 bases, leaving 9 bases between the germline ends. The CDR3 is made up of 15 amino acids. In germline, CDR1 is SGHVS, CDR2 FNYEAQ. The CDR3 loop reads CASSLESGTYNEQFF. The DNA for the CDR3 is TGTGCCAGCAGCTTAGAGTCAGGTACCTACAATGAGCAGTTCTTC.

This chain uses TRBV9 with TRBJ1-1; maybe TRBD1 (6 bases). This CDR3 is 14 amino acids long. Between the trimmed V and J ends, which lost 0 bases and 1 base, there was a span of 7 bases. Germline CDR1 is SGDLS and CDR2 is YYNGEE. The CDR3 nucleotides are TGTGCCAGCAGCGTAGAACAGGGGAACACTGAAGCTTTCTTT. It yields the protein CASSVEQGNTEAFF.

V and J are TRBV19 and TRBJ1-1; 8 nucleotides match TRBD1. The V segment lost 9 bases and the J segment 3 bases; nucleotides outside the gene matches: 6. The CDR3 totals 13 residues. CDR1 and CDR2 (germline): LNHDA, SQIVND (reference sequence). The CDR3 DNA reads as TGTGCCAGCCGACAGGGGAGGTACACTGAAGCTTTCTTT. Translation gives CASRQGRYTEAFF. Based on the CDR3 plus reference TRBV19 and TRBJ1-1, the full variable domain is DGGITQSPKYLFRKEGQNVTLSCEQNLNHDAMYWYRQDPGQGLRLIYYSQIVNDFQKGDIAEGYSVSREKKESFPLTVTSAQKNPTAFYLCASRQGRYTEAFFGQGTRLTVV.

This chain uses TRBV12-3 or TRBV12-4 with TRBJ2-5; D might be TRBD2 (5 bases). This CDR3 contains 13 residues. Trimming took off 3 bases at V and 5 bases at J, with 10 bases between the two ends. The CDR3 loop is CASSFEGVETQYF. The CDR3 DNA is TGTGCCAGCAGTTTTGAGGGTGTGGAGACCCAGTACTTC.

The rearrangement links TRBV10-1 to TRBJ2-2; D perhaps matches TRBD2 (6 bases). V lost 0 bases to trimming and J lost 5 bases, with 7 bases between them. The length of the CDR3 is 14 residues. Per the germline V gene, CDR1 is WNHNN and CDR2 is SYGVQD (reference sequence). The CDR3 DNA is TGCGCCAGCAGTGAGTCTGCGGGAACCGGGGAGCTGTTTTTT. Protein: CASSESAGTGELFF.

The CDR3 nucleotides read TGCGCCAGCAGCCCCGGAGGTGTGGCCGCAGATACGCAGTATTTT. It is translated as CASSPGGVAADTQYF. The chain employs TRBV4-1 and TRBJ2-3; D is possibly TRBD2 (5 bases). V gave up 4 bases and J gave up 4 bases, with 15 bases separating them. CDR1 is MGHRA and CDR2 is YSYEKL in the germline V gene. The CDR3 has 15 amino acids.